This T cell receptor (beta chain) was captured in a study of blood T cell repertoires in COVID-19. CDR3 length: 17 residues. Germline CDR1 is SGHRS and CDR2 is YFSETQ. V was pared by 0 bases and J by 2 bases, with 17 bases between. Study processing details: For nucleated cells, counts were estimated from reference gene primer amplification. Only in-frame clones appear in the TCRdb table, and some are missing; sequencing was by immunoSEQ multiplex PCR. V and J calls and clone size come straight from that table; D and trimming were deduced from the DNA. The sample has about 25,000 clones, around 90% seen once.

The sequence derives from a man over 45 with active COVID-19. This chain uses TRBV5-1 with TRBJ2-5; D may be TRBD1 (6 bases). The specimen was peripheral blood. The CDR3 loop is CASSLVFQGPIQETQYF. The CDR3 DNA is TGCGCCAGCAGCTTGGTTTTCCAGGGGCCCATTCAAGAGACCCAGTACTTC. The full variable domain, with the rest looked up from reference TRBV5-1 and TRBJ2-5, is KAGVTQTPRYLIKTRGQQVTLSCSPISGHRSVSWYQQTPGQGLQFLFEYFSETQRNKGNFPGRFSGRQFSNSRSEMNVSTLELGDSALYLCASSLVFQGPIQETQYFGPGTRLLVL.